The 3 T cell receptor beta chains in this list originate from one sample, sequenced in a study of OX40 agonist ivuxolimab in advanced cancers. Sequencing was performed with immunoSEQ multiplex PCR; in TCRdb, only in-frame clones are kept and a portion is missing. The repertoire holds approximately 20,000 clones, with roughly 91% as singletons. This specimen was CD4+ or CD8+ T cells sorted from blood, taken in a trial of the OX40 agonist ivuxolimab. These receptors were taken from an adult with an advanced solid tumor such as melanoma, head and neck, liver or kidney cancer.

In this sample, this clone turned up once. V and J are TRBV7-8 and TRBJ2-7, with D perhaps given as TRBD1 or TRBD2 (5 bases each). Germline V gene lookup returns CDR1 SGHVS and CDR2 FQNEAQ. Trimming cost V 10 bases and J 3 bases, with 19 bases left between them. This CDR3 comprises 14 residues. The CDR3 protein is CATTPTGAYYEQYF. CDR3 in DNA: TGTGCCACCACTCCGACCGGGGCCTACTACGAGCAGTACTTC.

There are a few counts of this clone. The rearrangement joins TRBV2 to TRBJ1-2; 12 bases line up with TRBD1. The CDR3 is made up of 15 amino acids. Germline assignment: CDR1 SNHLY and CDR2 FYNNEI. V trimming: 6 bases; J trimming: 2 bases; junction bases outside the gene matches: 4. The CDR3 protein is CASRQGQGANYGYTF. CDR3 bases: TGTGCCAGCAGACAGGGACAGGGGGCAAACTATGGCTACACCTTC.

The chain is built from TRBV11-1 and TRBJ1-1; D unclear. The CDR3 loop spans 18 amino acids. Trimming stripped 2 bases from V and 4 bases from J, with 23 bases between. Germline V CDR1 and CDR2: SGHAT, FQDESV (reference sequence). The CDR3 here is CASSLIGLSRGKGTEAFF. Written as DNA, the CDR3 is TGTGCCAGCAGCTTAATAGGCTTGTCTCGTGGGAAAGGCACTGAAGCTTTCTTT.